Reported below is one T cell receptor beta chain. TCRdb reanalyzed the 5' RACE reads, giving one entry per CDR3 protein sequence and no DNA. In total, the table holds about 260,000 distinct CDR3 sequences. The entry originates in a study of T cells expressing NK-cell markers. The germline gives CDR1 LGHDT, CDR2 YNNKEL (reference sequence). The CDR3 extends over 14 amino acids. The chain has TRBV3-1 and TRBJ2-2; there is no DNA to check the TCRdb D call of TRBD2. The TCR comes from a man aged 18-30 years in good health. Sequencing was done on a sample of blood T cells: a sorted CD56 or NKG2C T cell subset, CD4+ or CD8+ T cells, or bulk PBMC T cells (not recorded which). CDR3: CASSQGGINGELFF.